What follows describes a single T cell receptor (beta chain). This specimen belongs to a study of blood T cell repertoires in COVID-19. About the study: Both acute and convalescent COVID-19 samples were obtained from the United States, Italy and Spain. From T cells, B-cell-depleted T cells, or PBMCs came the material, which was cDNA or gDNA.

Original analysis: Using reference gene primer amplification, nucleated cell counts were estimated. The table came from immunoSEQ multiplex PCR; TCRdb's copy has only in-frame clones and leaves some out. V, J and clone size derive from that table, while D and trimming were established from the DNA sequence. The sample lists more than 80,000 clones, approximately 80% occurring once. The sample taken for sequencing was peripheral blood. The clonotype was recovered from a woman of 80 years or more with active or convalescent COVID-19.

CDR3 loop: CASSVLAGSSYNEQFF. DNA for the CDR3: TGTGCCAGCAGCGTCCTAGCGGGAAGCTCCTACAATGAGCAGTTCTTC. This rearrangement joins TRBV9 to TRBJ2-1, with TRBD2 matching over 9 bases. CDR3 size: 16 residues. The trim removed 2 bases at V and 0 bases at J, leaving 3 bases unmatched. CDR1 is SGDLS and CDR2 is YYNGEE in the germline V gene.